This T cell receptor beta chain was recovered during a study of T cell responses to AZD1222 COVID-19 vaccine. Study-wide results and limits: Close to half of all spike-specific TCRs reportedly target regions of the variants that are unmutated.

Turning to this clone: What it recognizes is unknown.

CDR1 is MDHEN, CDR2 SYDVKM, per germline. The CDR3 has 19 residues. Losses at the gene ends were 2 bases for V and 3 bases for J; bases not matched to a gene: 13. TCRdb's copy holds only in-frame clones and misses some; the assay was immunoSEQ multiplex PCR. The table records 90,000 to 110,000 clones, about 87% of them present only once. This receptor was taken from an adult who received the AZD1222 COVID-19 vaccine. This rearrangement joins TRBV28 to TRBJ2-4, with 10 bases fitting TRBD2. The source was peripheral blood, collected 28 days after the second AZD1222 dose. This CDR3 reads CASSLDPLAGALDKNIQYF. The CDR3, as DNA: TGTGCCAGCAGTTTAGATCCCCTAGCGGGAGCTTTGGACAAAAACATTCAGTACTTC. The full variable domain, rest sourced from reference TRBV28 and TRBJ2-4, is DVKVTQSSRYLVKRTGEKVFLECVQDMDHENMFWYRQDPGLGLRLIYFSYDVKMKEKGDIPEGYSVSREKKERFSLILESASTNQTSMYLCASSLDPLAGALDKNIQYFGAGTRLSVL.